The clone carrying this TCR beta chain was detected only a few times. Libraries of TCR beta came from iRepertoire HTBI primers plus Arm-PCR of CDR3 regions. TCRdb reprocessed the multiplex PCR reads via MiXCR and lists one record per CDR3 protein. This table has 580,000 or so distinct CDR3 sequences, roughly 15% appearing once. Germline CDR1 is LGHDT and CDR2 is YNNKEL (reference sequence). The ends were cut back, 3 bases at V and 0 bases at J, with 12 bases in the middle. The CDR3 is made up of 16 amino acids. The entry originates in a study of regulatory T cells in long-lasting Graves disease. Time point here: newly diagnosed GD, antithyroid drugs for less than 3 months. Making the TCR library involved RNA that had been extracted from PBMCs. These same data were also listed under a study on T cells in Graves' hyperthyroidism and ophthalmopathy. According to that study: Blood shared most expanded thyroid clonotypes above 0.001.

The chain employs TRBV3-1 and TRBJ1-3, with a tentative D call TRBD1 (5 bases). This sequence originates from a man aged 18 to 30 with Graves disease. The sample in question was peripheral blood mononuclear cells (PBMCs), obtained at new diagnosis, from a patient treated with antithyroid drugs. In nucleotides, the CDR3 is TGTGCCAGCAGCCAGACCCTCGGGACCTCTGGAAACACCATATATTTT. Translating it yields CASSQTLGTSGNTIYF.